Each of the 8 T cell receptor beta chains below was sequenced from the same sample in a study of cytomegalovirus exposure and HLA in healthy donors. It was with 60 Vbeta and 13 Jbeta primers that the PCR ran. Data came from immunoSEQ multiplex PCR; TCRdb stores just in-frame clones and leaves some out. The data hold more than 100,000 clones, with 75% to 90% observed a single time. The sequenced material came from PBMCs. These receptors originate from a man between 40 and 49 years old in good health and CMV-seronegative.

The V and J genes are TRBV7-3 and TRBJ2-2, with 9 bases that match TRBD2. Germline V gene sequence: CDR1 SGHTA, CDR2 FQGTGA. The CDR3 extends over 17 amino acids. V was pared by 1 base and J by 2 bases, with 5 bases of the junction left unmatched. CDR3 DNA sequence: TGTGCCAGCAGCTTAAACGGGCTAGCGGGAAACACCGGGGAGCTGTTTTTT. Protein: CASSLNGLAGNTGELFF.

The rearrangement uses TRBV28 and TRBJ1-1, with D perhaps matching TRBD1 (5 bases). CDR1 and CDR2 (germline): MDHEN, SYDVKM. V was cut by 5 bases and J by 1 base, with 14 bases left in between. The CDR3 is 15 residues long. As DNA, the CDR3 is TGTGCCAGCAGTCCCCCGGCCCAGGGGAACACTGAAGCTTTCTTT. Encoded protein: CASSPPAQGNTEAFF. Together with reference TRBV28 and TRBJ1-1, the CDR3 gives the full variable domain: DVKVTQSSRYLVKRTGEKVFLECVQDMDHENMFWYRQDPGLGLRLIYFSYDVKMKEKGDIPEGYSVSREKKERFSLILESASTNQTSMYLCASSPPAQGNTEAFFGQGTRLTVV.

This chain's CDR3 is CASSLFVASGGSTDTQYF. DNA of the CDR3: TGTGCCAGCAGCTTGTTCGTGGCTAGCGGGGGAAGCACAGATACGCAGTATTTT. The rearrangement joins TRBV5-6 to TRBJ2-3; TRBD2 matches at 10 bases. Germline-derived CDR1 and CDR2 are SGHDT and YYEEEE. Unmatched junction bases numbered 8, after V lost 1 base and J lost 0 bases. This CDR3 has 18 amino acids. The entire variable domain, with the rest obtained from reference TRBV5-6 and TRBJ2-3, is as follows: DAGVTQSPTHLIKTRGQQVTLRCSPKSGHDTVSWYQQALGQGPQFIFQYYEEEERQRGNFPDRFSGHQFPNYSSELNVNALLLGDSALYLCASSLFVASGGSTDTQYFGPGTRLTVL.

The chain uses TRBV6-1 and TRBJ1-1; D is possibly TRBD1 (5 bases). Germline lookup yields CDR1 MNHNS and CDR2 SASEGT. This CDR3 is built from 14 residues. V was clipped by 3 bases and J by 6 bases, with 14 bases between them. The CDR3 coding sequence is TGTGCCAGCAGTGAGGCAGGGAACGACCCTGAAGCTTTCTTT. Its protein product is CASSEAGNDPEAFF.

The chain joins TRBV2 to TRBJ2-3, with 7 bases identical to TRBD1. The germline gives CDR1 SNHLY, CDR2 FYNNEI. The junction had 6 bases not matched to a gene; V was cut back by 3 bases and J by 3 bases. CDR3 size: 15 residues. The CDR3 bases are TGTGCCAGCAGTGACCCGACAGGGTGGACAGATACGCAGTATTTT. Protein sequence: CASSDPTGWTDTQYF. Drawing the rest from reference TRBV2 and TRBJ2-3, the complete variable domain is EPEVTQTPSHQVTQMGQEVILRCVPISNHLYFYWYRQILGQKVEFLVSFYNNEISEKSEIFDDQFSVERPDGSNFTLKIRSTKLEDSAMYFCASSDPTGWTDTQYFGPGTRLTVL.

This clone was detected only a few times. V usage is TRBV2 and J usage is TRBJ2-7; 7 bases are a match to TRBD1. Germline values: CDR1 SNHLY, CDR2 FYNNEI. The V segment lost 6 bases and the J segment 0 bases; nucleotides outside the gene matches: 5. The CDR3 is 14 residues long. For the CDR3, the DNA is TGTGCCAGCAGACCGGACAGGAGCTCCTACGAGCAGTACTTC. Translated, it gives CASRPDRSSYEQYF. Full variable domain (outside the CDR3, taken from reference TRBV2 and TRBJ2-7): EPEVTQTPSHQVTQMGQEVILRCVPISNHLYFYWYRQILGQKVEFLVSFYNNEISEKSEIFDDQFSVERPDGSNFTLKIRSTKLEDSAMYFCASRPDRSSYEQYFGPGTRLTVT.

For the CDR3, the DNA is TGTGCCAGCAGTTCCGAGTATGGCTACACCTTC. Protein product: CASSSEYGYTF. This chain links TRBV28 with TRBJ1-2, with D unclear. V lost 4 bases, J lost 5 bases, and 5 bases lay in between. The CDR3 is made up of 11 amino acids. Per germline, CDR1 MDHEN and CDR2 SYDVKM.

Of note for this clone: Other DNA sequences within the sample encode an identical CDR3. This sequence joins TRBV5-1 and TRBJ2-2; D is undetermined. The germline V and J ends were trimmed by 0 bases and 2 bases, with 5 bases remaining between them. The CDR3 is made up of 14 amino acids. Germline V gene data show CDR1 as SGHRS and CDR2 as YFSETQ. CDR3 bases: TGCGCCAGCAGCTTGGCTCCCAACACCGGGGAGCTGTTTTTT. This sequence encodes CASSLAPNTGELFF.